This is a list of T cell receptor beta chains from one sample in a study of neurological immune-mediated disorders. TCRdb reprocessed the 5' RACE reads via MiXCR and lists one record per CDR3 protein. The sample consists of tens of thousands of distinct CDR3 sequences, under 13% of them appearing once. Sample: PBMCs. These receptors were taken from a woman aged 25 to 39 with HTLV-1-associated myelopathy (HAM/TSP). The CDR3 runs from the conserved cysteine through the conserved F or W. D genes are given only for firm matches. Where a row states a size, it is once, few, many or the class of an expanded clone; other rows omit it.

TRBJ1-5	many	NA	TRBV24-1	CATSDPTDSNQPQHF	TGTGCCACCAGTGACCCGACAGATAGCAATCAGCCCCAGCATTTT
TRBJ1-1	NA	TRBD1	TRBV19	CASKEDRGSTEAFF	TGTGCCAGTAAGGAAGACAGGGGGAGCACTGAAGCTTTCTTT
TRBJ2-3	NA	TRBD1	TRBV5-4	CASSPPDRDTQYF	TGTGCCAGCAGCCCCCCGGACAGGGATACGCAGTATTTT
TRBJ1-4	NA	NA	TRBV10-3	CAIKGGEREKLFF	TGTGCCATCAAGGGAGGGGAGAGGGAAAAACTGTTTTTT
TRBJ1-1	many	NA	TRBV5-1	CASRETAMNTEAFF	TGCGCCAGTCGTGAGACGGCCATGAACACTGAAGCTTTCTTT
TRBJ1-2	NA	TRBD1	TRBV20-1	CSPPTGNYGYTF	TGCAGCCCTCCGACAGGGAACTATGGCTACACCTTC
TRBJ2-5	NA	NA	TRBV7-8	CASSRTRNEETQYF	TGTGCCAGCAGCAGAACAAGGAACGAAGAGACCCAGTACTTC
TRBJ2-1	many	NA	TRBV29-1	CSVEGGGYEQFF	TGCAGCGTTGAGGGGGGGGGCTATGAGCAGTTCTTC
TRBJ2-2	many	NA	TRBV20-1	CSARDPPSGELFF	TGCAGTGCTAGAGACCCCCCCTCCGGGGAGCTGTTTTTT
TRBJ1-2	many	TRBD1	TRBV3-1	CASSQAPGQGYYGYTF	TGTGCCAGCAGCCAAGCGCCGGGACAGGGCTACTATGGCTACACCTTC
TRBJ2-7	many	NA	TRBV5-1	CASSLGGTFYEQYF	TGCGCCAGCAGCTTGGGTGGGACCTTCTACGAGCAGTACTTC
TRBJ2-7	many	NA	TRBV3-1	CASSQAQKQYF	TGTGCCAGCAGCCAAGCACAGAAGCAGTACTTC
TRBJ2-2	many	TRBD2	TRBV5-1	CASVPGLSNTGELFF	TGCGCCAGTGTTCCGGGACTATCGAACACCGGGGAGCTGTTTTTT
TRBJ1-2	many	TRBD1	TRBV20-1	CSARDTPQGAGGYTF	TGCAGTGCTAGAGATACCCCACAGGGGGCCGGGGGCTACACCTTC
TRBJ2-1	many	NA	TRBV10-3	CAIGILGFSSYNEQFF	TGTGCCATCGGCATCCTCGGGTTCAGCTCCTACAATGAGCAGTTCTTC
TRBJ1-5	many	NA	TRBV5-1	CASSLDGVNQPQHF	TGCGCCAGCAGCTTGGACGGAGTCAATCAGCCCCAGCATTTT
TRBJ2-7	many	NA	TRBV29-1	CSVLFDISYEQYF	TGCAGCGTTCTATTCGACATTTCCTACGAGCAGTACTTC
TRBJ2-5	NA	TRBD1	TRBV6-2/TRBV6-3	CASSSSKGAPFKETQYF	TGTGCCAGCAGTTCCTCGAAGGGGGCCCCTTTTAAAGAGACCCAGTACTTC